The rows below give T cell receptor beta chains drawn from one sample of a study of blood T cell repertoires in COVID-19. The method was immunoSEQ multiplex PCR; TCRdb's version includes in-frame clones alone and lacks a portion of them. This sample has fewer than 65,000 clones, with 80% to 90% found just once. The material sequenced was peripheral blood. The receptors stem from a man in his 60s with acute or convalescent COVID-19. Each CDR3 is given with its conserved first and last residue. A D gene is named only where the DNA matches it firmly. The listing skips clone size in some rows; elsewhere it reads once, few, many or a size class.

V	size	J	D	CDR3	DNA
TRBV19	NA	TRBJ1-5	TRBD1	CASSIVGRQGERKNQPQHF	TGTGCCAGTAGTATAGTAGGTAGACAGGGAGAGAGGAAAAATCAGCCCCAGCATTTT
TRBV19	NA	TRBJ2-5	NA	CASSQLDSQETQYF	TGTGCCAGTAGTCAACTGGACAGCCAAGAGACCCAGTACTTC
TRBV29-1	NA	TRBJ1-1	NA	CSGSGGKTEAFF	TGCAGCGGCTCCGGAGGCAAGACTGAAGCTTTCTTT
TRBV3-1/TRBV3-2	NA	TRBJ1-2	TRBD1	CASSRGQAYGYTF	TGTGCCAGCAGCCGCGGACAGGCCTATGGCTACACCTTC
TRBV7-2	few	TRBJ1-1	NA	CASSLPVGLGGYTEAFF	TGTGCCAGCAGCCTCCCGGTGGGCCTAGGGGGTTACACTGAAGCTTTCTTT
TRBV21-1	NA	TRBJ1-2	NA	CASSKGTGYLCYTF	NA
TRBV7-3	NA	TRBJ2-6	TRBD1	CASSLPTGNMDSGANVLTF	TGTGCCAGCAGCCTACCGACAGGGAACATGGACTCTGGGGCCAACGTCCTGACTTTC
TRBV18	NA	TRBJ1-4	NA	CASSPQGVLNEKLFF	TGTGCCAGCTCACCCCAGGGCGTCCTTAATGAAAAACTGTTTTTT
TRBV10-3	NA	TRBJ2-3	NA	CAISGGDTDTQYF	TGTGCCATCAGTGGCGGGGACACAGATACGCAGTATTTT
TRBV6-5	few	TRBJ1-2	NA	CASSYGGVDYGYTF	TGTGCCAGCAGTTATGGCGGGGTGGACTATGGCTACACCTTC
TRBV5-1	NA	TRBJ1-1	NA	CASSENPPNTEAFF	TGCGCCAGCAGCGAGAACCCGCCGAACACTGAAGCTTTCTTT
TRBV5-5	NA	TRBJ2-2	NA	CASSSAPLGGTGELFF	TGTGCCAGCAGTTCTGCCCCGCTCGGTGGCACCGGGGAGCTGTTTTTT
TRBV28	NA	TRBJ1-2	NA	CASSLQFGYTF	TGTGCCAGCAGTTTACAGTTTGGCTACACCTTC